In this sample, the clone carrying this T cell receptor beta chain turned up many times. Germline-derived CDR1 and CDR2 are MNHEY and SVGEGT. The CDR3 sequence is 15 residues long. Trimming removed 1 base from V and 6 bases from J; junction bases left unmatched: 8. Prior to thyroid surgery, none of the patients had received any treatment. TCRdb re-called the PCR reads via MiXCR. The sample carries 55,000 or so clones, about 15% recorded once. The source of the sample is a study of metastatic and nonmetastatic thyroid tumors. Study details: Malignant and benign thyroid patients had repertoires compared in peripheral blood and tumor or nodule tissue.

The specimen sequenced was blood. This clonotype was obtained from a female donor with papillary thyroid cancer or a benign thyroid nodule (not recorded which). Some clones in this sample may be carry-over from other donors' samples. The chain recombines TRBV6-2 or TRBV6-3 with TRBJ2-7; 8 bases match TRBD2. The CDR3 nucleotides read TGTGCCAGCAGTTACTTCGGGACTAGTTTGATCGAGCAGTACTTC. It codes for CASSYFGTSLIEQYF.